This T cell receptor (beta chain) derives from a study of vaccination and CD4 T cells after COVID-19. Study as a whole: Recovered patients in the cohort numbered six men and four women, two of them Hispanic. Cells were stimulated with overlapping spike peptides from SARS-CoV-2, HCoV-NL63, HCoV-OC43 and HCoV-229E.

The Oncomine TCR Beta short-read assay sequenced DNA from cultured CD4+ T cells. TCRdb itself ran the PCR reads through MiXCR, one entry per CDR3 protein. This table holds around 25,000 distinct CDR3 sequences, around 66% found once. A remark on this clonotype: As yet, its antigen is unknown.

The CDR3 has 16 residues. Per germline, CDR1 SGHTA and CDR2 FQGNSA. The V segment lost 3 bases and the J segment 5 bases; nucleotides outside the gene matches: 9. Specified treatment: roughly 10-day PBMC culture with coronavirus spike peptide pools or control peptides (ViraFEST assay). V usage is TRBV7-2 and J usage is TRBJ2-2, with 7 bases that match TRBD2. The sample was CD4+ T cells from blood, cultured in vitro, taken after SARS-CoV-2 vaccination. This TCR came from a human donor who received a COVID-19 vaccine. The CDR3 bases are TGTGCCAGCAGCTTCACCGGGAGGAGAGGAACCGGGGAGCTGTTTTTT. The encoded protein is CASSFTGRRGTGELFF.